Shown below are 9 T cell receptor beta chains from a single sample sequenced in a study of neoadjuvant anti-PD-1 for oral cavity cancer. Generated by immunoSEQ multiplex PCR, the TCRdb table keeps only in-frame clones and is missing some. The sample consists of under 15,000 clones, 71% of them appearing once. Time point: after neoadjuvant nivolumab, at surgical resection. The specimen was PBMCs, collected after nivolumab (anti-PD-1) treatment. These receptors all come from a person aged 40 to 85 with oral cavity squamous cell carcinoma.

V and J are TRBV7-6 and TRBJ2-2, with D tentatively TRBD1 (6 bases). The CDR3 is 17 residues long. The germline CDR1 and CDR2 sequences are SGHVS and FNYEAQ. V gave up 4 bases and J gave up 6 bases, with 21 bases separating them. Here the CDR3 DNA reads TGTGCCAGCAGCTATCACCGGGACAAGGGTACCGCCGGGGAGCTGTTTTTT. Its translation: CASSYHRDKGTAGELFF. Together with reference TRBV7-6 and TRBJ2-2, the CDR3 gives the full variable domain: GAGVSQSPRYKVTKRGQDVALRCDPISGHVSLYWYRQALGQGPEFLTYFNYEAQQDKSGLPNDRFSAERPEGSISTLTIQRTEQRDSAMYRCASSYHRDKGTAGELFFGEGSRLTVL.

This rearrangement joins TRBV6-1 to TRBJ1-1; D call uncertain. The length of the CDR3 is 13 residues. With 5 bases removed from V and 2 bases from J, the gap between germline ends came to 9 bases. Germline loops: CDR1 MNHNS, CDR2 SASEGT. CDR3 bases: TGTGCCAGCAGTAACCGGGAAAACACTGAAGCTTTCTTT. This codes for CASSNRENTEAFF.

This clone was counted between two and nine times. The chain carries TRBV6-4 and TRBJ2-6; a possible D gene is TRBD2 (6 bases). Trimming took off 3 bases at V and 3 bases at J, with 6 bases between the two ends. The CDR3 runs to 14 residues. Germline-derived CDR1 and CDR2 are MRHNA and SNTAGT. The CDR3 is CASSEGGGANVLTF. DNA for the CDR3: TGTGCCAGCAGTGAGGGGGGTGGGGCCAACGTCCTGACTTTC.

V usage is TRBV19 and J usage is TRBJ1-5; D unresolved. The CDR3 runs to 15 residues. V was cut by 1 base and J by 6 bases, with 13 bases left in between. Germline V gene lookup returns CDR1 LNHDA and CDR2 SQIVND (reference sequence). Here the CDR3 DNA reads TGTGCCAGTAGTATAGGGGCGGGAGGAGCTCAGCCCCAGCATTTT. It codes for CASSIGAGGAQPQHF.

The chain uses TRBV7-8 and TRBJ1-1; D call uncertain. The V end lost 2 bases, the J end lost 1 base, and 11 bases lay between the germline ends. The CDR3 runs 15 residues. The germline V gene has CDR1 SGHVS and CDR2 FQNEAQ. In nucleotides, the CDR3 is TGTGCCAGCAGCTTAAGTAGGCAGAAGAACACTGAAGCTTTCTTT. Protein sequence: CASSLSRQKNTEAFF.

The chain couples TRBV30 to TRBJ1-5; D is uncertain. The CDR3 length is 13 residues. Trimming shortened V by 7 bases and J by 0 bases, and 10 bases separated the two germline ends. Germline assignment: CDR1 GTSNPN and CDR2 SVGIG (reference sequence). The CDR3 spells CAFTRYSNQPQHF. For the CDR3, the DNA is TGTGCCTTTACGAGGTATAGCAATCAGCCCCAGCATTTT.

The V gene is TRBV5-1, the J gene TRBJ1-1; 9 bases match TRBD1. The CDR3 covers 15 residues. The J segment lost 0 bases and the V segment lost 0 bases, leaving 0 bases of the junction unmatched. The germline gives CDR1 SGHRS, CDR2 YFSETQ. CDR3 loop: CASSLGDRVNTEAFF. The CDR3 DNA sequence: TGCGCCAGCAGCTTGGGGGACAGGGTGAACACTGAAGCTTTCTTT.

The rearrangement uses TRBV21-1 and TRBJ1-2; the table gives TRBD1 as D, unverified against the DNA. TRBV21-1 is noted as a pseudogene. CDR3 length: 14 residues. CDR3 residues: CASSNTDTSYGYTF. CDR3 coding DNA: TGTGCCAGCAGCAATACAGACACCTCGTATGGCTACACCTTC.

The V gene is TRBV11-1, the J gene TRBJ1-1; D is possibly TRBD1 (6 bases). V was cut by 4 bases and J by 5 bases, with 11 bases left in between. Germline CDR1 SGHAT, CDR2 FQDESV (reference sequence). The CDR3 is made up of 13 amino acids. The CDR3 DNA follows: TGTGCCAGCAGCTCAAGGGGGGGGACTGAAGCTTTCTTT. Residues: CASSSRGGTEAFF.